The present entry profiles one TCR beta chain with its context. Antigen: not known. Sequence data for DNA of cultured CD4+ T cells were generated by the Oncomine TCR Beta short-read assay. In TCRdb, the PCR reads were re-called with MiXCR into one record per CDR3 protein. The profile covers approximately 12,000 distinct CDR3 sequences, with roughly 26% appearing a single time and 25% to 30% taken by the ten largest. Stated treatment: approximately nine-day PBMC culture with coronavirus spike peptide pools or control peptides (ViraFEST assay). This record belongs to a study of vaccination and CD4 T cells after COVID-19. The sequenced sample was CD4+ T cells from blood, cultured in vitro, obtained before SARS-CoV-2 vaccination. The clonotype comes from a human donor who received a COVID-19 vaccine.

CDR3 coding DNA: TGTGCCAGCAGCTTGTTCGACAGATACACTGAAGCTTTCTTT. It specifies CASSLFDRYTEAFF. The J gene is TRBJ1-1, the V gene TRBV5-4, with a tentative D call TRBD1 (5 bases). The CDR3 is 14 residues long. Trimming pared 1 base from V and 3 bases from J, leaving 10 bases between. Germline values: CDR1 SGHNT, CDR2 YYREEE (reference sequence).